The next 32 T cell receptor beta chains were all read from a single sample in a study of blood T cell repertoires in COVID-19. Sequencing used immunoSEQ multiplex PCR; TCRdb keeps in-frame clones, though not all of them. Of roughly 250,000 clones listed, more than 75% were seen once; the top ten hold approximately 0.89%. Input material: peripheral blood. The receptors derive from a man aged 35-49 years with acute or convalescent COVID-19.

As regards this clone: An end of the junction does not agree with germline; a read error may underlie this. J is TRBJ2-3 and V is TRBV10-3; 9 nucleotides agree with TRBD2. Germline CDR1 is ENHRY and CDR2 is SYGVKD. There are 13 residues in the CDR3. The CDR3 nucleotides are TGTGCCATCAGTGAAAATGAGGGACTAGCAGTTAAGTTT. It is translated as CAISENEGLAVKF.

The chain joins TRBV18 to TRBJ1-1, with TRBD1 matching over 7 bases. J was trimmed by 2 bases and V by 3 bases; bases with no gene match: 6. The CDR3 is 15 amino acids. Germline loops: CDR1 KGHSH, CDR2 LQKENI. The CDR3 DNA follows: TGTGCCAGCTCACCGGGACAGTTGTTAAACACTGAAGCTTTCTTT. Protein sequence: CASSPGQLLNTEAFF.

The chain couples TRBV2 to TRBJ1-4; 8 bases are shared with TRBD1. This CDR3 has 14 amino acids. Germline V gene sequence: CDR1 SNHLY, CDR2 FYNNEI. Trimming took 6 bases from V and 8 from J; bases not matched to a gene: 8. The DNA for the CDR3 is TGTGCCAGCAGACGAGGACAGGGACAAGAAAAACTGTTTTTT. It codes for CASRRGQGQEKLFF.

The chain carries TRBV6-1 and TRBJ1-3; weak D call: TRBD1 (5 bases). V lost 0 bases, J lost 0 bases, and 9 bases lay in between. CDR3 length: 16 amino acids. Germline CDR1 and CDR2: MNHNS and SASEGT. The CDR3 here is CASSEAPQVSGNTIYF. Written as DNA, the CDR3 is TGTGCCAGCAGTGAAGCCCCACAGGTCTCTGGAAACACCATATATTTT.

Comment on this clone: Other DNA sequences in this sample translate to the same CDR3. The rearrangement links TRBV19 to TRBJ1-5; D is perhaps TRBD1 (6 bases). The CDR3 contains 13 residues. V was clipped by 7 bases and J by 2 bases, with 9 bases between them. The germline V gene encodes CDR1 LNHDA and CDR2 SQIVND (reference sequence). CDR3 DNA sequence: TGTGCCAGTAAGGACAGAGGCAATCAGCCCCAGCATTTT. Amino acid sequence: CASKDRGNQPQHF.

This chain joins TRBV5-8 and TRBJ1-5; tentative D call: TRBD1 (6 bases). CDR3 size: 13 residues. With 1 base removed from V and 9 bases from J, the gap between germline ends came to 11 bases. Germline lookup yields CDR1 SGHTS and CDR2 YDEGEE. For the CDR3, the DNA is TGTGCCAGCAGCTTGACAGGGATTCTGCCCCAGCATTTT. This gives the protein CASSLTGILPQHF.

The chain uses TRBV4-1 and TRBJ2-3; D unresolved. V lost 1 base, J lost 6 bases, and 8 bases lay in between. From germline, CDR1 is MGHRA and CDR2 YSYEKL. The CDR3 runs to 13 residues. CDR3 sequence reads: CASSQVSPDTQYF. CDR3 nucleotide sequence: TGCGCCAGCAGCCAAGTAAGCCCGGATACGCAGTATTTT.

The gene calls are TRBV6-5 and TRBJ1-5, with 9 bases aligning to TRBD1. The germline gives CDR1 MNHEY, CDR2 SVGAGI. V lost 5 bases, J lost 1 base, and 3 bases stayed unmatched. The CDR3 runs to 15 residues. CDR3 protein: CASSNDRGSNQPQHF. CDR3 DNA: TGTGCCAGCAGTAACGACAGGGGGAGCAATCAGCCCCAGCATTTT.

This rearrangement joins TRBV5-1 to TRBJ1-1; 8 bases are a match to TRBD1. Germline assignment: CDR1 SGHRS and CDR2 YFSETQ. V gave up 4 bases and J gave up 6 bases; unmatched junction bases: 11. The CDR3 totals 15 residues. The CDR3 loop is CASSASVAGGPEAFF. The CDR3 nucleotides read TGCGCCAGCAGCGCCTCAGTGGCAGGGGGCCCTGAAGCTTTCTTT.

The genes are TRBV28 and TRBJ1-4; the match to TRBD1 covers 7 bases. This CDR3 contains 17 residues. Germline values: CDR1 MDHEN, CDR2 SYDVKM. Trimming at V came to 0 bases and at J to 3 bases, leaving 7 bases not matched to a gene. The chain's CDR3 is CASSLWWQGVANEKLFF. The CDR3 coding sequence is TGTGCCAGCAGTTTATGGTGGCAGGGGGTTGCTAATGAAAAACTGTTTTTT.

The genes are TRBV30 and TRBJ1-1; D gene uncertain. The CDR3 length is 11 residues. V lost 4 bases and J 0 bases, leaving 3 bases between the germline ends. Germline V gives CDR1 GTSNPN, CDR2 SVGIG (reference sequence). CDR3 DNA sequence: TGTGCCTGGACAGTGAACACTGAAGCTTTCTTT. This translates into CAWTVNTEAFF.

In DNA form, the CDR3 reads TGTGCCAGCAGCTTATCACAAATGTTCGCGAACACCGGGGAGCTGTTTTTT. This codes for CASSLSQMFANTGELFF. This chain links TRBV11-2 with TRBJ2-2; the D is unclear. Germline V gene sequence: CDR1 SGHAT, CDR2 FQNNGV. The CDR3 length is 17 residues. With 2 bases removed from V and 0 bases from J, the gap between germline ends came to 13 bases.

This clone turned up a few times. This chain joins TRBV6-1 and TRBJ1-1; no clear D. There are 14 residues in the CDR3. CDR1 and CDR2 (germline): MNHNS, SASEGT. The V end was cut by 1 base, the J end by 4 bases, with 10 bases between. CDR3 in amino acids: CASSEGALVTEAFF. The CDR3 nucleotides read TGTGCCAGCAGTGAAGGGGCCCTGGTCACTGAAGCTTTCTTT.

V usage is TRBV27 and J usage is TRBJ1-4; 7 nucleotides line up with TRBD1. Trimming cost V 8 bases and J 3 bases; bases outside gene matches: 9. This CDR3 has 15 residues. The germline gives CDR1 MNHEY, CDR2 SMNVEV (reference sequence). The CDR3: CASGLQGLSNEKLFF. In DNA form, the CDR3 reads TGTGCCAGCGGCCTACAGGGGCTCTCTAATGAAAAACTGTTTTTT. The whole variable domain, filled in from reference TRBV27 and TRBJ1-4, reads EAQVTQNPRYLITVTGKKLTVTCSQNMNHEYMSWYRQDPGLGLRQIYYSMNVEVTDKGDVPEGYKVSRKEKRNFPLILESPSPNQTSLYFCASGLQGLSNEKLFFGSGTQLSVL.

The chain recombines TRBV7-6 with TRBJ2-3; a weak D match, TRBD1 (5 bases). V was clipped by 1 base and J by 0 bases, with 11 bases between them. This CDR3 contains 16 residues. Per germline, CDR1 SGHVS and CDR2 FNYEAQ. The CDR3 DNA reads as TGTGCCAGCAGCTTAGGACAGCTAACTAGCACAGATACGCAGTATTTT. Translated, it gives CASSLGQLTSTDTQYF. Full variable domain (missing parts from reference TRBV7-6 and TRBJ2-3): GAGVSQSPRYKVTKRGQDVALRCDPISGHVSLYWYRQALGQGPEFLTYFNYEAQQDKSGLPNDRFSAERPEGSISTLTIQRTEQRDSAMYRCASSLGQLTSTDTQYFGPGTRLTVL.

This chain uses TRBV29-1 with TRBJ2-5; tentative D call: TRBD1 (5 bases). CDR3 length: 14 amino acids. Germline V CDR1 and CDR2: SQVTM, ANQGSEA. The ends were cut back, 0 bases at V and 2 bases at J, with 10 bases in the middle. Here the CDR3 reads CSVEEPRTQETQYF. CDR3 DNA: TGCAGCGTTGAAGAGCCCCGGACACAAGAGACCCAGTACTTC.

As DNA, the CDR3 is TGTGCCAGCAGCGCTACCTCGGGACAGCTCCTCTACGAGCAGTACTTC. Residues: CASSATSGQLLYEQYF. The chain employs TRBV5-4 and TRBJ2-7; 7 bases match TRBD1. Germline CDR1 is SGHNT and CDR2 is YYREEE (reference sequence). The trim removed 4 bases at V and 3 bases at J, leaving 13 bases unmatched. CDR3 size: 16 residues.

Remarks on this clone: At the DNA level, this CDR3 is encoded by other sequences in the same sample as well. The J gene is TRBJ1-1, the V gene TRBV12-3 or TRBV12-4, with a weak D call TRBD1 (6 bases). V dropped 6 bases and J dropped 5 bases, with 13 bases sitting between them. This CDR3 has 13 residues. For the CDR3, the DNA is TGTGCCAGCAGCCTCACCCAGGGGACTGAAGCTTTCTTT. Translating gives CASSLTQGTEAFF.

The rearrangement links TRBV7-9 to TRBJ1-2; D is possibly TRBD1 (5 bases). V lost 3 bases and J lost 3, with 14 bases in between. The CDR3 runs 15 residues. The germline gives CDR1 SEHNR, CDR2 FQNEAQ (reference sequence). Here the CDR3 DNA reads TGTGCCAGCAGCTTCCTGACAGCAGGCTACTATGGCTACACCTTC. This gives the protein CASSFLTAGYYGYTF.

Here the CDR3 reads CASSFRGIQHF. The CDR3 nucleotides are TGTGCCAGCAGTTTCAGGGGGATCCAGCATTTT. The gene calls are TRBV12-3 or TRBV12-4 and TRBJ1-5, with TRBD1 matching 7 bases. J was trimmed by 12 bases and V by 3 bases; bases with no gene match: 2. The CDR3 runs 11 residues.

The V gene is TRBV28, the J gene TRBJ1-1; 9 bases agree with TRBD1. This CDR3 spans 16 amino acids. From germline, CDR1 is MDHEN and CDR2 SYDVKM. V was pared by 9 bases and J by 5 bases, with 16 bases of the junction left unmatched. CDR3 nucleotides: TGTGCCAGTCCCGGCCAACAGGGGGCCAGTTGGACTGAAGCTTTCTTT. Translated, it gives CASPGQQGASWTEAFF.

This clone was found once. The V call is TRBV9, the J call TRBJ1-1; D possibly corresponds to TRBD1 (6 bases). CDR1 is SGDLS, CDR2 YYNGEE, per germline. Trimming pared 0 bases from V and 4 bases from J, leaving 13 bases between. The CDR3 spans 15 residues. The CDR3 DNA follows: TGTGCCAGCAGCGTAGCAGGGGAGGGATTCACTGAAGCTTTCTTT. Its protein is CASSVAGEGFTEAFF.

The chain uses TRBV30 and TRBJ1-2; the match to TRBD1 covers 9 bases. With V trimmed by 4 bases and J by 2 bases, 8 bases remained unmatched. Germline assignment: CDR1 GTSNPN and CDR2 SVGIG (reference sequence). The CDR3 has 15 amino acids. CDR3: CAWTLRGTGNYGYTF. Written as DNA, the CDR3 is TGTGCCTGGACCTTAAGGGGGACAGGGAACTATGGCTACACCTTC. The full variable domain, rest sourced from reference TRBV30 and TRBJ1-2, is SQTIHQWPATLVQPVGSPLSLECTVEGTSNPNLYWYRQAAGRGLQLLFYSVGIGQISSEVPQNLSASRPQDRQFILSSKKLLLSDSGFYLCAWTLRGTGNYGYTFGSGTRLTVV.

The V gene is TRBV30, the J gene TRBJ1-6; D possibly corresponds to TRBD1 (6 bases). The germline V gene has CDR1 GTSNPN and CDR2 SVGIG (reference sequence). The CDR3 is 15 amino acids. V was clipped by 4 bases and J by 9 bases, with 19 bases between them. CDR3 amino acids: CAWTPTGKASSPLHF. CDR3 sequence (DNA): TGTGCCTGGACACCTACAGGGAAGGCTAGTTCACCCCTCCACTTT.

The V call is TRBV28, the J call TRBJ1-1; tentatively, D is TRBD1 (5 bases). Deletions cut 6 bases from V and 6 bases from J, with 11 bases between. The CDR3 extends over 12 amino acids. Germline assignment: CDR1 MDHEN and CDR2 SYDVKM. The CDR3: CASSRTTSEAFF. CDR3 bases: TGTGCCAGCAGCCGGACAACGTCTGAAGCTTTCTTT.

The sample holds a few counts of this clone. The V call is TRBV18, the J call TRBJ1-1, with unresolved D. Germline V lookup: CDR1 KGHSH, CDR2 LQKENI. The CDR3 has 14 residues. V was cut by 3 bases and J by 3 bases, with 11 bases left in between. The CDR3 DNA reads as TGTGCCAGCTCACCCCAATCCGGGTACACTGAAGCTTTCTTT. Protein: CASSPQSGYTEAFF.

Here the CDR3 reads CAWRETGQGQPQHF. The CDR3 DNA reads as TGTGCCTGGAGAGAAACAGGGCAAGGGCAGCCCCAGCATTTT. V and J are TRBV30 and TRBJ1-5; a weak D match, TRBD1 (6 bases). This CDR3 comprises 14 residues. V was pared by 3 bases and J by 7 bases, with 16 bases between. Germline V gene lookup returns CDR1 GTSNPN and CDR2 SVGIG (reference sequence).

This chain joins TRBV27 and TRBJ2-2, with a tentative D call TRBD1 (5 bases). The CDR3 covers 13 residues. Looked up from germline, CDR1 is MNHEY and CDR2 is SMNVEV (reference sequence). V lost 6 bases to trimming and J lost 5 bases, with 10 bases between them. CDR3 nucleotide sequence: TGTGCCAGCAGATATCAGGGTACCGGGGAGCTGTTTTTT. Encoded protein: CASRYQGTGELFF.

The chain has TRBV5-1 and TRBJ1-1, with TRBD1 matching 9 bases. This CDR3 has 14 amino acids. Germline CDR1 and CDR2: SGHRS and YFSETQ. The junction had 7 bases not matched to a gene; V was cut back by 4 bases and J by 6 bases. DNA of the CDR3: TGCGCCAGCAGCACTGGGACAGGGTGGGCTGAAGCTTTCTTT. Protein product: CASSTGTGWAEAFF.

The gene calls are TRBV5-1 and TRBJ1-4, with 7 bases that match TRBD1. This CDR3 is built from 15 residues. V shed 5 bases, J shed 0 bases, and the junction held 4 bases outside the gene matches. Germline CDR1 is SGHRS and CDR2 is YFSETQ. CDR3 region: CASSRDSATNEKLFF. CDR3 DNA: TGCGCCAGCAGTAGGGACAGTGCAACTAATGAAAAACTGTTTTTT. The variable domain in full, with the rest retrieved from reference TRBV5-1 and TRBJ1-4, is KAGVTQTPRYLIKTRGQQVTLSCSPISGHRSVSWYQQTPGQGLQFLFEYFSETQRNKGNFPGRFSGRQFSNSRSEMNVSTLELGDSALYLCASSRDSATNEKLFFGSGTQLSVL.

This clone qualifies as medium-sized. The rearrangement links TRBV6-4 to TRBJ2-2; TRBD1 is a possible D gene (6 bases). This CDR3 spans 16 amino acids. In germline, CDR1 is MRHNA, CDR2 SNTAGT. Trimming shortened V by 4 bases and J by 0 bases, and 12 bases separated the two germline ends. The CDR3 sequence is CASSASGDSNTGELFF. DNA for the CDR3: TGTGCCAGCAGTGCCTCAGGGGATTCGAACACCGGGGAGCTGTTTTTT.

DNA for the CDR3: TGCACCAGCAGCCGTGGACAGGCGAACACTGAAGCTTTCTTT. Its protein is CTSSRGQANTEAFF. This chain uses TRBV1 with TRBJ1-1; the table's D call TRBD1 went unverified against the DNA. TRBV1 is given as a pseudogene. The CDR3 sequence is 14 residues long.